This TCR beta chain was found in a study of blood T cell dynamics during melanoma immunotherapy. Documented time point: week 3, after first cycle of checkpoint inhibitor. The CDR3 runs to 14 residues. V gave up 5 bases and J gave up 7 bases; unmatched junction bases: 7. Germline V CDR1 and CDR2: SEHNR, FQNEAQ (reference sequence). Clones were sequenced by immunoSEQ multiplex PCR, and TCRdb holds only the in-frame ones, with some missing. The sample holds around 10,000 clones, 80% seen once. The sample was blood, taken from a patient treated with checkpoint blockade. This clonotype was obtained from a human donor with melanoma. The chain combines TRBV7-9 with TRBJ1-4; 7 bases match TRBD1. The CDR3 here is CASSPTGRSEKLFF. The CDR3 DNA sequence: TGTGCCAGCAGCCCGACAGGGAGAAGTGAAAAACTGTTTTTT. The complete variable domain, with remaining parts taken from reference TRBV7-9 and TRBJ1-4, reads DTGVSQNPRHKITKRGQNVTFRCDPISEHNRLYWYRQTLGQGPEFLTYFQNEAQLEKSRLLSDRFSAERPKGSFSTLEIQRTEQGDSAMYLCASSPTGRSEKLFFGSGTQLSVL.